The clone carrying this T cell receptor (beta chain) was seen only once. The assay was immunoSEQ multiplex PCR, and TCRdb's table has in-frame clones only and misses some. Of about 300,000 clones in the sample, roughly nine tenths were seen once. This sample was taken from a study of blood T cell repertoires in COVID-19. Study-wide context: Sites in the United States, Italy and Spain provided acute and convalescent COVID-19 samples.

The germline gives CDR1 MNHEY, CDR2 SMNVEV (reference sequence). This CDR3 spans 22 amino acids. V gave up 1 base and J gave up 0 bases; unmatched junction bases: 18. The V gene is TRBV27, the J gene TRBJ1-6; 7 bases align to TRBD1. Input material: PBMCs or T cells enriched from blood (not recorded which). The sequence derives from a woman aged 25 to 45 who had recovered from COVID-19. The CDR3 DNA reads TGTGCCAGCAGTTTATTCGGGTTTCACAGGGGCTCCTTGAGCTCCTATAATTCACCCCTCCACTTT. This sequence encodes CASSLFGFHRGSLSSYNSPLHF.